One sample yielded the 21 T cell receptor beta chains listed below, sequenced in a study of shared clonotypes between healthy human individuals. TCRdb keeps only in-frame clones here, not all; method: immunoSEQ multiplex PCR. The table records 1,500,000 or so clones, approximately 96% of them present only once. The sequenced material came from naive CD4+ T cells sorted from blood. The subset is: CD45RA+ positively selected. The receptors were gathered from a man aged 25-45 years in good health.

The chain uses TRBV10-3 and TRBJ2-3; the D is unclear. Trimming shortened V by 10 bases and J by 4 bases, and 12 bases separated the two germline ends. Germline V gene data show CDR1 as ENHRY and CDR2 as SYGVKD. The CDR3 extends over 12 amino acids. The CDR3 here is CATSAAADTQYF. For the CDR3, the DNA is TGTGCCACTTCCGCCGCCGCAGATACGCAGTATTTT.

The chain employs TRBV6-6 and TRBJ1-2; D is uncertain. The CDR3 has 16 amino acids. The V end lost 2 bases, the J end lost 4 bases, and 17 bases lay between the germline ends. Germline-derived CDR1 and CDR2 are MNHNY and SVGAGI (reference sequence). The CDR3 loop reads CASSYTPGSSIYGYTF. The CDR3 DNA follows: TGTGCCAGCAGTTACACCCCTGGCAGCTCAATCTATGGCTACACCTTC.

The rearrangement uses TRBV27 and TRBJ1-5; 8 bases map to TRBD1. Germline CDR1 reads MNHEY; CDR2 reads SMNVEV (reference sequence). Trimming at V came to 8 bases and at J to 0 bases, leaving 9 bases not matched to a gene. The CDR3 consists of 16 residues. This CDR3 reads CASRLRGLYSNQPQHF. CDR3 sequence (DNA): TGTGCCAGCCGGCTCAGGGGGCTCTATAGCAATCAGCCCCAGCATTTT.

The chain uses TRBV28 and TRBJ2-1; 10 bases agree with TRBD2. Germline-derived CDR1 and CDR2 are MDHEN and SYDVKM. Trimming cost V 5 bases and J 4 bases; bases outside gene matches: 5. The CDR3 covers 15 residues. The CDR3 nucleotides read TGTGCCAGCAGTCGGGGACTAGCGTCGTACAATGAGCAGTTCTTC. The encoded protein is CASSRGLASYNEQFF.

This clone was recorded once. The chain joins TRBV28 to TRBJ2-3, with 10 bases that match TRBD2. Germline CDR1 is MDHEN and CDR2 is SYDVKM. V trimming: 2 bases; J trimming: 4 bases; junction bases outside the gene matches: 3. This CDR3 spans 15 amino acids. CDR3 DNA: TGTGCCAGCAGTTTACTAGCGGGAGTCCCAGATACGCAGTATTTT. As protein: CASSLLAGVPDTQYF.

V is TRBV5-1 and J is TRBJ1-2; maybe TRBD1 (6 bases). CDR3 length equals 13 residues. V gave up 3 bases and J gave up 1 base, with 7 bases separating them. Per germline, CDR1 SGHRS and CDR2 YFSETQ. CDR3 amino acids: CASSSGHNYGYTF. As DNA, the CDR3 is TGCGCCAGCAGCTCGGGACATAACTATGGCTACACCTTC.

This chain joins TRBV5-1 and TRBJ1-3; no clear D gene. Per the germline V gene, CDR1 is SGHRS and CDR2 is YFSETQ. V lost 2 bases to trimming and J lost 2 bases, with 8 bases between them. The CDR3 is 14 residues long. CDR3 sequence (DNA): TGCGCCAGCAGCTTCGACGACACTGGAAACACCATATATTTT. Translating gives CASSFDDTGNTIYF.

The chain is built from TRBV28 and TRBJ2-5; 14 nucleotides agree with TRBD2. The CDR3 extends over 15 amino acids. CDR1 MDHEN and CDR2 SYDVKM come from the germline V gene. Trimming took 9 bases from V and 5 from J; bases not matched to a gene: 8. CDR3 nucleotide sequence: TGTGCCAGTACGACGGGACTAGCGGGAGTGGAGACCCAGTACTTC. Its protein is CASTTGLAGVETQYF.

The rearrangement joins TRBV5-4 to TRBJ2-5; D gene unclear. The CDR3 is 11 residues long. Germline loops: CDR1 SGHNT, CDR2 YYREEE (reference sequence). Between the trimmed V and J ends, which lost 0 bases and 7 bases, there was a span of 4 bases. CDR3 protein: CASSLEATQYF. The CDR3, as DNA: TGTGCCAGCAGCTTGGAGGCGACCCAGTACTTC. The entire variable domain, with the rest obtained from reference TRBV5-4 and TRBJ2-5, is as follows: ETGVTQSPTHLIKTRGQQVTLRCSSQSGHNTVSWYQQALGQGPQFIFQYYREEENGRGNFPPRFSGLQFPNYSSELNVNALELDDSALYLCASSLEATQYFGPGTRLLVL.

This chain links TRBV5-4 with TRBJ2-1; TRBD1 or TRBD2 may be the D gene (5 bases each). Germline V gene lookup returns CDR1 SGHNT and CDR2 YYREEE (reference sequence). The CDR3 is made up of 16 amino acids. The V end was cut by 0 bases, the J end by 2 bases, with 12 bases between. CDR3 sequence: CASSLAEGEPYNEQFF. CDR3 in DNA: TGTGCCAGCAGCTTGGCCGAAGGGGAGCCCTACAATGAGCAGTTCTTC.

The chain recombines TRBV2 with TRBJ1-1; a weak D match, TRBD1 (5 bases). CDR1 is SNHLY and CDR2 is FYNNEI in the germline V gene. The germline V and J ends were trimmed by 6 bases and 5 bases, with 10 bases remaining between them. The CDR3 extends over 12 amino acids. The CDR3 sequence: CASRTAGTEAFF. The CDR3 nucleotides are TGTGCCAGCAGGACAGCGGGTACTGAAGCTTTCTTT.

V is TRBV11-2 and J is TRBJ2-4, with a tentative D call TRBD2 (5 bases). Germline assignment: CDR1 SGHAT and CDR2 FQNNGV. The ends were cut back, 6 bases at V and 0 bases at J, with 12 bases in the middle. The CDR3 sequence is 15 residues long. The CDR3, as DNA: TGTGCCAGCAGGCCACTCCGGGGAGCCAAAAACATTCAGTACTTC. This codes for CASRPLRGAKNIQYF.

This chain uses TRBV2 with TRBJ2-5, with 7 positions matching TRBD1. The J segment lost 6 bases and the V segment lost 9 bases, leaving 7 bases of the junction unmatched. The CDR3 runs 12 residues. Germline V gene sequence: CDR1 SNHLY, CDR2 FYNNEI. The CDR3 DNA reads TGTGCCAGTCACAGGGGTTCGAAGACCCAGTACTTC. This gives the protein CASHRGSKTQYF. Combining the CDR3 with reference TRBV2 and TRBJ2-5 gives the whole variable domain EPEVTQTPSHQVTQMGQEVILRCVPISNHLYFYWYRQILGQKVEFLVSFYNNEISEKSEIFDDQFSVERPDGSNFTLKIRSTKLEDSAMYFCASHRGSKTQYFGPGTRLLVL.

This chain connects TRBV28 to TRBJ1-5; D might be TRBD1 (5 bases). V was pared by 3 bases and J by 5 bases, with 8 bases between. This CDR3 region has 13 residues. Germline V gene data show CDR1 as MDHEN and CDR2 as SYDVKM. CDR3 sequence (DNA): TGTGCCAGCAGTTTTGGGACCCATCAGCCCCAGCATTTT. Its translation is CASSFGTHQPQHF.

This clone showed up just once. This chain connects TRBV10-1 to TRBJ2-1, with TRBD2 matching over 11 bases. With 4 bases clipped from V and 7 bases from J, the junction kept 0 bases outside the gene matches. Germline CDR1 is WNHNN and CDR2 is SYGVQD (reference sequence). The CDR3 is made up of 13 amino acids. This CDR3 is CASSGLAGNEQFF. The CDR3, as DNA: TGCGCCAGCAGTGGACTAGCGGGGAATGAGCAGTTCTTC.

This CDR3 is CASSIQGSGSNQPQHF. CDR3 bases: TGTGCCAGCAGCATACAGGGTTCGGGGAGCAATCAGCCCCAGCATTTT. The chain has TRBV7-9 and TRBJ1-5, with a tentative D call TRBD1 (6 bases). Germline-derived CDR1 and CDR2 are SEHNR and FQNEAQ (reference sequence). The CDR3 loop spans 16 amino acids. V was shortened by 5 bases and J by 1 base, with 15 bases between the two germline ends.

V gene TRBV11-1 combines with J gene TRBJ2-7; D not resolved. Germline V CDR1 and CDR2: SGHAT, FQDESV (reference sequence). V dropped 3 bases and J dropped 4 bases, with 13 bases sitting between them. The CDR3 is made up of 14 amino acids. The CDR3 nucleotides are TGTGCCAGCAGCTTCTCTGCCGTTACATACGAGCAGTACTTC. Encoded protein: CASSFSAVTYEQYF.

The CDR3 DNA reads TGCGCCAGCGCTCCGGGACCAACCACCTACGAGCAGTACTTC. Protein: CASAPGPTTYEQYF. The chain employs TRBV4-3 and TRBJ2-7; D assignment may be TRBD1 or TRBD2 (5 bases each). The V gene's germline CDR1 is LGHNA and CDR2 YSLEER. Trimming removed 8 bases from V and 2 bases from J, with 16 bases in between. This CDR3 region has 14 residues.

The chain links TRBV5-4 to TRBJ2-5; TRBD1 matches at 9 bases. J gave up 4 bases and V 3 bases, and 10 bases lay outside the gene matches. Germline V CDR1 and CDR2: SGHNT, YYREEE (reference sequence). This CDR3 comprises 16 residues. The CDR3 here is CASSYYLTGGVETQYF. The CDR3 DNA is TGTGCCAGCAGCTACTATTTGACAGGGGGAGTAGAGACCCAGTACTTC.

The chain combines TRBV29-1 with TRBJ2-4, with D unclear. Germline lookup yields CDR1 SQVTM and CDR2 ANQGSEA. Between the trimmed V and J ends, which lost 4 bases and 0 bases, there was a span of 13 bases. The CDR3 has 15 amino acids. The CDR3 nucleotides are TGCAGCGTTGCCAACAGAACTCTAGCCAAAAACATTCAGTACTTC. This translates into CSVANRTLAKNIQYF.

This clone was detected a few times. The CDR3 DNA is TGTGCCAGCAGAGACAGGGCCCCTGGAAACACCATATATTTT. Its protein product is CASRDRAPGNTIYF. This chain connects TRBV6-1 to TRBJ1-3; 7 positions match TRBD1. V trimming: 6 bases; J trimming: 2 bases; junction bases outside the gene matches: 4. CDR1 MNHNS and CDR2 SASEGT come from the germline V gene. The CDR3 has 14 residues.